Listed here is a single T cell receptor beta chain. Its antigen has not been determined. No quality values exist for individual bases; no much larger clone is one base distant. The data derive from a study of blood T cell repertoires in COVID-19 (dated by TCRdb to 2020 to 2021). For the study in its entirety: Collaborator samples came from the United States, Italy and Spain and covered acute and convalescent phases of COVID-19. The material from the prospective study consisted of cDNA or gDNA derived from T cells, B-cell-depleted T cells, or PBMCs. Subjects who had been exposed to COVID-19, were actively infected with it, or had recovered from it provided the deeply sampled blood TCRbeta repertoires that made up the dataset. The repertoires were released in a freely available public database intended as a resource for research on the immune response to SARS-CoV-2. The samples were drawn from two sources: the first 160 participants of the ongoing ImmuneRACE study, and approximately 1,300 subjects contributed by 6 global collaborators. Nearly every sample came with metadata listing a de-identified subject ID, COVID-19 status, age in years and sex. HLA class I and class II types, where available, came from metadata supplied by the sample provider rather than from assay-based typing. What the authors observed across the whole study: How much clinical and demographic metadata was included differed by source and by participant, and the metadata was provided uncurated.

Trimming leaves V shorter by 1 base and J shorter by 4 bases, with the junction holding 8 bases beyond the gene matches. From a lookup of the germline V gene, CDR1 and CDR2 are SGDLS and YYNGEE. From cysteine to phenylalanine, the CDR3 is 17 amino acids long. The entry retains the CDR3 DNA only, 51 bases that are in frame from base 1. One collaborating source in Seattle enrolled patients during active infection and followed them longitudinally through the course of disease. Each collaborating institution followed its own protocols to collect whole blood in K2EDTA tubes. Collaborator samples were shipped for TCRbeta analysis as frozen whole blood, isolated PBMCs, or DNA extracted from either sample type. TCRbeta CDR3 regions were amplified from genomic DNA using the immunoSEQ Assay, a bias-controlled multiplex PCR. The original methods were these. Within the assay, amplification of reference gene primers was used to estimate how many nucleated cells each sample contained. To quantify the absolute abundance of each unique TCRbeta CDR3 rearrangement, sequence reads were collapsed and filtered. For each sample, productive Simpson clonality was calculated as the square root of Simpson's diversity index over productive rearrangements. The source is immuneACCESS, and TCRdb retained only in-frame sequences with V and J called. Part of the clones is not carried over; for the studies checked, unresolved V genes explain less than half of this, and the remainder is unexplained. From that table come the V and J calls and clone size; the DNA was used to work out D and trimming. This sample gives roughly 250,000 clones in total; about 85% of them show up just once. The top ten hold 0.85% to 1% of the sample.

This receptor was identified in a human donor with COVID-19, enrolled during active disease. The donor label of this sample is uncertain. This chain joins TRBV9 to TRBJ2-1; 10 bases in the middle match TRBD2. The sample was peripheral blood. CDR3 protein: CASSVHGGTSVYNEQFF. The bases read TGTGCCAGCAGCGTACACGGCGGGACTAGCGTATACAATGAGCAGTTCTTC. With all but the CDR3 taken from the reference TRBV9 and TRBJ2-1 genes, the full variable domain is: DSGVTQTPKHLITATGQRVTLRCSPRSGDLSVYWYQQSLDQGLQFLIQYYNGEERAKGNILERFSAQQFPDLHSELNLSSLELGDSALYFCASSVHGGTSVYNEQFFGPGTRLTVL.